The T cell receptor beta chain under discussion was sequenced for a study of CD8+CD57+ T cells in acquired aplastic anemia. Study-wide context: DNA from sorted CD4+ and CD8+ cells averaged roughly 3.4 ug. Broader study findings: The study found no significant CD8+ Simpson's diversity difference between patients and controls. Roughly 27 sequences, all CD8+ CDR3, were shared between patients and controls.

TCR beta VDJ combinations and CDR3 sequences were profiled from genomic DNA. In TCRdb, the reads were re-called with MiXCR into one record per CDR3 protein. The table shows under 200,000 distinct CDR3 sequences, with roughly 45% occurring only once. The germline V gene has CDR1 MDHEN and CDR2 SYDVKM. V was trimmed by 3 bases and J by 5 bases, leaving 5 bases between them. The CDR3 has 12 residues. This clonotype was seen a few times. No antigen is known for it. This receptor was obtained from a human donor in good health. The V call is TRBV28, the J call TRBJ2-1; no firm D call. Specimen: sorted CD4+, CD8+, or CD8+CD57+ T cells (not recorded which) from PBMCs. The CDR3 region is CASSLGNNEQFF. The DNA for the CDR3 is TGTGCCAGCAGTTTGGGCAACAATGAGCAGTTCTTC.